These 20 T cell receptor beta chains were all obtained from the same sample, sequenced in a study of T-cell reconstitution after alpha-beta-depleted transplantation in children. Preparation of the TCRbeta library involved a method that used unique molecular identifiers. TCRdb re-called the PCR reads with MiXCR, one entry per CDR3 protein. This repertoire shows 550,000 to 600,000 distinct CDR3 sequences, about 21% found once; its top ten account for about 14%. This sample comprised PBMCs, mostly from graft donor cells, obtained 360 days after TCRalphabeta/CD19-depleted stem cell transplant. These receptors all stem from a boy less than two years old who had a stem cell transplant for acute myeloid leukemia, so the T cells may come from the graft donor.

This clonotype was observed many times. The chain is built from TRBV20-1 and TRBJ2-3, with 9 bases lining up with TRBD2. This CDR3 region has 14 residues. Germline CDR1 and CDR2: DFQATT and SNEGSKA (reference sequence). Trimming at V came to 5 bases and at J to 3 bases, leaving 6 bases not matched to a gene. Written as DNA, the CDR3 is TGCAGTGCTCCTAGCGGGGCTGGGACAGATACGCAGTATTTT. It codes for CSAPSGAGTDTQYF.

This clonotype occurred a few times. This sequence joins TRBV12-3 or TRBV12-4 and TRBJ2-1; D perhaps matches TRBD1 (6 bases). This CDR3 has 13 residues. Trimming took 6 bases from V and 6 from J, leaving 12 bases between them. Here the CDR3 reads CASRPDSSNEQFF. CDR3 in DNA: TGTGCCAGCAGACCGGACAGTAGCAATGAGCAGTTCTTC.

The chain joins TRBV10-3 to TRBJ2-3, with TRBD2 matching 10 bases. This CDR3 comprises 13 residues. CDR1 and CDR2 (germline): ENHRY, SYGVKD. With V trimmed by 10 bases and J by 5 bases, 6 bases remained unmatched. CDR3 DNA: TGTGCCACCACTAGCGGGGTAGAAGATACGCAGTATTTT. Translating it yields CATTSGVEDTQYF.

Many counts were recorded for this clonotype. The chain has TRBV24-1 and TRBJ2-1; the D is unclear. CDR1 is KGHDR, CDR2 SFDVKD, per germline. The V and J ends lost 4 bases and 4 bases respectively, with 10 bases between them. CDR3 size: 14 residues. CDR3 sequence (DNA): TGTGCCACCAGTGACCAGCAAACTTACAATGAGCAGTTCTTC. It specifies CATSDQQTYNEQFF.

V and J are TRBV20-1 and TRBJ2-1; D gene unclear. The length of the CDR3 is 15 residues. Trimming removed 6 bases at V and 5 bases at J, with 20 bases between. In germline, CDR1 is DFQATT, CDR2 SNEGSKA (reference sequence). CDR3 loop: CSAQSLARSNNEQFF. CDR3 bases: TGCAGTGCGCAGAGTTTGGCTCGTTCCAACAATGAGCAGTTCTTC.

This clonotype was observed at least ten times. The rearrangement joins TRBV7-2 to TRBJ1-4; D is unclear. Per the germline V gene, CDR1 is SGHTA and CDR2 is FQGNSA. The length of the CDR3 is 16 residues. Trimming pared 1 base from V and 2 bases from J, leaving 11 bases between. CDR3 DNA sequence: TGTGCCAGCAGCTTAGGGCAGACCAGGACTAATGAAAAACTGTTTTTT. Translated, it gives CASSLGQTRTNEKLFF.

This rearrangement joins TRBV12-3 or TRBV12-4 to TRBJ1-1; 7 bases match TRBD1. V gave up 6 bases and J gave up 7 bases; unmatched junction bases: 5. The CDR3 loop spans 12 amino acids. The CDR3 DNA reads as TGTGCCAGCAGACTACAGGGGAGTGAAGCTTTCTTT. Translation gives CASRLQGSEAFF.

Comments on this clonotype: One end of the junction fails to match germline, which may point to a read error. This sequence joins TRBV20-1 and TRBJ2-3, with 7 bases that match TRBD1. The CDR3 is 14 residues long. CDR1 is DFQATT and CDR2 is SNEGSKA in the germline V gene (reference sequence). The CDR3 loop is CSTRLSQGADTQYF. CDR3 DNA sequence: TGCAGTACTAGGTTGAGCCAGGGGGCAGATACGCAGTATTTT.

V and J are TRBV7-6 and TRBJ2-2; D is unclear. With 1 base removed from V and 8 bases from J, the gap between germline ends came to 11 bases. This CDR3 contains 14 residues. CDR1 and CDR2 from the germline V gene are SGHVS and FNYEAQ. CDR3: CASSLGPSQGELFF. The CDR3 DNA reads as TGTGCCAGCAGCTTAGGGCCTTCCCAAGGGGAGCTGTTTTTT.

This clonotype was detected a few times. The chain recombines TRBV5-6 with TRBJ2-1, with D tentatively TRBD2 (6 bases). CDR3 length equals 18 residues. Germline-derived CDR1 and CDR2 are SGHDT and YYEEEE. The V and J ends lost 1 base and 4 bases respectively, with 21 bases between them. CDR3 coding DNA: TGTGCCAGCAGCTTGCCGTCATCGGGACTGAAAAAGTACAATGAGCAGTTCTTC. Translating it yields CASSLPSSGLKKYNEQFF.

The genes are TRBV20-1 and TRBJ2-1, with TRBD1 matching over 9 bases. Losses at the gene ends were 3 bases for V and 3 bases for J; bases not matched to a gene: 9. CDR3 length equals 16 residues. Germline CDR1 DFQATT, CDR2 SNEGSKA (reference sequence). The CDR3 DNA reads TGCAGTGCTAGGTCGTCGGGACAGGGCTACTACAATGAGCAGTTCTTC. This codes for CSARSSGQGYYNEQFF.

The rearrangement joins TRBV20-1 to TRBJ2-5; 8 bases are a match to TRBD2. Germline V gene data show CDR1 as DFQATT and CDR2 as SNEGSKA (reference sequence). The CDR3 is 13 residues long. V shed 3 bases, J shed 7 bases, and the junction held 7 bases outside the gene matches. The CDR3 is CSASPAGEWTQYF. The CDR3 DNA follows: TGCAGTGCTAGTCCAGCGGGGGAGTGGACCCAGTACTTC.

The V and J genes are TRBV9 and TRBJ2-1; a possible D gene is TRBD1 (6 bases). Trimming cost V 0 bases and J 2 bases, with 12 bases left between them. This CDR3 spans 16 amino acids. CDR1 SGDLS and CDR2 YYNGEE come from the germline V gene. The CDR3 reads CASSVEDRRTYNEQFF. DNA of the CDR3: TGTGCCAGCAGCGTAGAAGACAGGAGGACCTACAATGAGCAGTTCTTC.

At least ten counts were recorded for this clonotype. V usage is TRBV12-3 or TRBV12-4 and J usage is TRBJ2-1, with 7 bases fitting TRBD1. This CDR3 is 13 amino acids long. V gave up 6 bases and J gave up 12 bases; unmatched junction bases: 11. The DNA of the CDR3 is TGTGCCAGCAGCACTGGGACAGCTCGGTCGCAGTTCTTC. This translates into CASSTGTARSQFF.

The CDR3 DNA is TGTGCCACCAGTGATTCTAGCGGGGGGTCTAGAGAGAATGAGCAGTTCTTC. Translated: CATSDSSGGSRENEQFF. V usage is TRBV24-1 and J usage is TRBJ2-1; 11 bases map to TRBD2. Germline CDR1 is KGHDR and CDR2 is SFDVKD. The junction had 9 bases not matched to a gene; V was cut back by 2 bases and J by 7 bases. This CDR3 has 17 amino acids.

V usage is TRBV18 and J usage is TRBJ1-4; D gene uncertain. V dropped 2 bases and J dropped 8 bases, with 9 bases sitting between them. Germline CDR1 reads KGHSH; CDR2 reads LQKENI. The CDR3 has 13 residues. CDR3 region: CASSPITAEKLFF. The CDR3 nucleotides are TGTGCCAGCTCACCAATCACGGCCGAAAAACTGTTTTTT. Drawing the rest from reference TRBV18 and TRBJ1-4, the complete variable domain is NAGVMQNPRHLVRRRGQEARLRCSPMKGHSHVYWYRQLPEEGLKFMVYLQKENIIDESGMPKERFSAEFPKEGPSILRIQQVVRGDSAAYFCASSPITAEKLFFGSGTQLSVL.

The gene calls are TRBV4-3 and TRBJ2-7; no definite D call. V lost 0 bases and J 3 bases, leaving 9 bases between the germline ends. CDR3 length equals 14 residues. CDR1 and CDR2 from the germline V gene are LGHNA and YSLEER. CDR3 sequence reads: CASSQDSGYYEQYF. In nucleotides, the CDR3 is TGCGCCAGCAGCCAAGATTCAGGATACTACGAGCAGTACTTC.

This clonotype came up a few times. V is TRBV11-2 and J is TRBJ2-1; D is possibly TRBD2 (6 bases). Per the germline V gene, CDR1 is SGHAT and CDR2 is FQNNGV. This CDR3 is built from 17 residues. The ends were cut back, 0 bases at V and 3 bases at J, with 15 bases in the middle. The CDR3, as DNA: TGTGCCAGCAGCTTAGAGACCCCGGGACTTCTCTACAATGAGCAGTTCTTC. Protein: CASSLETPGLLYNEQFF. The whole variable domain, remainder taken from reference TRBV11-2 and TRBJ2-1, is EAGVAQSPRYKIIEKRQSVAFWCNPISGHATLYWYQQILGQGPKLLIQFQNNGVVDDSQLPKDRFSAERLKGVDSTLKIQPAKLEDSAVYLCASSLETPGLLYNEQFFGPGTRLTVL.

There are a few counts of this clonotype. The chain recombines TRBV4-2 with TRBJ2-1; weak D call: TRBD1 (6 bases). V gave up 4 bases and J gave up 5 bases, with 21 bases separating them. This CDR3 is 17 amino acids long. Germline values: CDR1 LGHNA, CDR2 YNFKEQ. CDR3 protein: CASSLMPQGPNNNEQFF. CDR3 in DNA: TGTGCCAGCAGCCTTATGCCACAGGGTCCTAATAACAATGAGCAGTTCTTC.

The table lists this clonotype with many counts. V gene TRBV29-1 combines with J gene TRBJ2-5, with D unresolved. Trimming pared 5 bases from V and 1 base from J, leaving 14 bases between. CDR1 is SQVTM and CDR2 is ANQGSEA in the germline V gene. CDR3 length equals 14 residues. CDR3 in amino acids: CSVPGPSFQETQYF. The DNA for the CDR3 is TGCAGCGTTCCAGGACCCTCCTTCCAAGAGACCCAGTACTTC. Complete variable domain (other parts from reference TRBV29-1 and TRBJ2-5): SAVISQKPSRDICQRGTSLTIQCQVDSQVTMMFWYRQQPGQSLTLIATANQGSEATYESGFVIDKFPISRPNLTFSTLTVSNMSPEDSSIYLCSVPGPSFQETQYFGPGTRLLVL.